This T cell receptor beta chain comes out of a study of T cell responses to AZD1222 COVID-19 vaccine. The CDR3 consists of 17 residues. CDR1 is PRHDT, CDR2 FYEKMQ, per germline (reference sequence). V lost 3 bases and J lost 0, with 17 bases in between. Second doses at about 4 or about 12 weeks were pooled. The protocol was immunoSEQ multiplex PCR, while the TCRdb copy is restricted to in-frame clones and leaves out a portion. The sample has about 180,000 clones; roughly 94% are singletons. The clonotype comes from an adult who received the AZD1222 COVID-19 vaccine. The chain combines TRBV13 with TRBJ1-1, with D possibly TRBD1 on 6 matching bases. The sequencing used peripheral blood, collected 28 days after the second AZD1222 dose. CDR3 protein: CASSFETGQPLNTEAFF. In DNA form, the CDR3 reads TGTGCCAGCAGCTTTGAGACAGGCCAACCTTTGAACACTGAAGCTTTCTTT.